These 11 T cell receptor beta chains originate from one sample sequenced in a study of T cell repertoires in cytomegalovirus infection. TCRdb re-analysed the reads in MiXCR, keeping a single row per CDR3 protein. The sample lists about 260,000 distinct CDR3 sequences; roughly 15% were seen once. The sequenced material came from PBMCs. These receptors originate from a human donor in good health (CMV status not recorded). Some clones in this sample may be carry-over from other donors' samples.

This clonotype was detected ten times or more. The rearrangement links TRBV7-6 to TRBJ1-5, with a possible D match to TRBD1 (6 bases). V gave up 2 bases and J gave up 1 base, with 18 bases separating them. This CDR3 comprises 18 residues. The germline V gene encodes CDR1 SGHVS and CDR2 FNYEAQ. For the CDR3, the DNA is TGTGCCAGCAGCTTAAATAGGGCAGGGGCCGACAGCAATCAGCCCCAGCATTTT. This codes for CASSLNRAGADSNQPQHF.

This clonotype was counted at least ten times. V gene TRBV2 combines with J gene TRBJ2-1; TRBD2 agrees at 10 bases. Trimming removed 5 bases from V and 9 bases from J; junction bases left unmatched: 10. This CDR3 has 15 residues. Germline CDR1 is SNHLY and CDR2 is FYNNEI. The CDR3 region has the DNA TGTGCCAGCAGTCCCCTGGGGCTAGCGGGAGCTGAGCAGTTCTTC. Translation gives CASSPLGLAGAEQFF. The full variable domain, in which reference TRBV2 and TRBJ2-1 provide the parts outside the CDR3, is EPEVTQTPSHQVTQMGQEVILRCVPISNHLYFYWYRQILGQKVEFLVSFYNNEISEKSEIFDDQFSVERPDGSNFTLKIRSTKLEDSAMYFCASSPLGLAGAEQFFGPGTRLTVL.

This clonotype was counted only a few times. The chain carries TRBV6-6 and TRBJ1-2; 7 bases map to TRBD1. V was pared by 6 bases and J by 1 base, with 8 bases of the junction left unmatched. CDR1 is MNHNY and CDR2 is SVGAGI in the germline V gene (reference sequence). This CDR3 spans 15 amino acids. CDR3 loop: CASRGGGGSNYGYTF. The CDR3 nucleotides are TGTGCCAGCAGGGGGGGAGGGGGCAGTAACTATGGCTACACCTTC.

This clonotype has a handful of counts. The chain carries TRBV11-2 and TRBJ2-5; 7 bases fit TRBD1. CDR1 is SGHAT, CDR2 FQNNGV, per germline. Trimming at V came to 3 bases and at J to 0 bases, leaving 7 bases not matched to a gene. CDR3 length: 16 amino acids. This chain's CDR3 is CASSFPRDSYQETQYF. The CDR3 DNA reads TGTGCCAGCAGCTTCCCCCGGGACAGCTACCAAGAGACCCAGTACTTC.

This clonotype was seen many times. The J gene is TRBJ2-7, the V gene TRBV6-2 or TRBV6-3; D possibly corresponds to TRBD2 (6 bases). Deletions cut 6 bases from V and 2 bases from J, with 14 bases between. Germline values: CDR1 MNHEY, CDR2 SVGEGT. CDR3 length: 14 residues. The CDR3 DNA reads TGTGCCAGCAGCCCATGGAGGGGAACCTACGAGCAGTACTTC. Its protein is CASSPWRGTYEQYF.

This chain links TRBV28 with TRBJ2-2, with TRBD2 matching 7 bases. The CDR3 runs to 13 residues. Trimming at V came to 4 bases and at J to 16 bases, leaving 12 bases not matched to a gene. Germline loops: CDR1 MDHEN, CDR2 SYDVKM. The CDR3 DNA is TGTGCCAGCAGTTACAGCGGGACCCTGCAAGGGTTTTTT. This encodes CASSYSGTLQGFF.

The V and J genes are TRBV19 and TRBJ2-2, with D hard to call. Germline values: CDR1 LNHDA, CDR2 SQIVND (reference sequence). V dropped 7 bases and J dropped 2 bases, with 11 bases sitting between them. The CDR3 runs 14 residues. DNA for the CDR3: TGTGCCAGTATCCGGTCTGCCAACACCGGGGAGCTGTTTTTT. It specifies CASIRSANTGELFF. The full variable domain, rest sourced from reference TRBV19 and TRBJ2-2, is DGGITQSPKYLFRKEGQNVTLSCEQNLNHDAMYWYRQDPGQGLRLIYYSQIVNDFQKGDIAEGYSVSREKKESFPLTVTSAQKNPTAFYLCASIRSANTGELFFGEGSRLTVL.

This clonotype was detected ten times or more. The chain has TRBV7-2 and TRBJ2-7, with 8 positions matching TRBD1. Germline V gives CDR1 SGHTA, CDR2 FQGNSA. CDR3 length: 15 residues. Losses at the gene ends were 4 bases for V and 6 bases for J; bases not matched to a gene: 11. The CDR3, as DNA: TGTGCCAGCAGCTCCCGACCGGACAGGGCGGGCGAGCAGTACTTC. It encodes CASSSRPDRAGEQYF.

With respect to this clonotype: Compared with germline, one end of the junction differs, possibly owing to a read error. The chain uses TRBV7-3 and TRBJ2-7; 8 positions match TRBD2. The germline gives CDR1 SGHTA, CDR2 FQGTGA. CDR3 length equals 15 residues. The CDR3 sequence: CASSVTAGGSYEQYF. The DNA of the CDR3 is TGTGCCAGCAGCGTAACCGCGGGGGGCTCCTACGAGCAGTACTTC.

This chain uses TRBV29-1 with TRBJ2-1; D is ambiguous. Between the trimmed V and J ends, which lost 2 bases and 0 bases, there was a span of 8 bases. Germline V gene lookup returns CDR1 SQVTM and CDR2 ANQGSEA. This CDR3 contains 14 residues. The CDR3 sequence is CSVEKVPSYNEQFF. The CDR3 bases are TGCAGCGTTGAAAAGGTTCCCTCCTACAATGAGCAGTTCTTC.

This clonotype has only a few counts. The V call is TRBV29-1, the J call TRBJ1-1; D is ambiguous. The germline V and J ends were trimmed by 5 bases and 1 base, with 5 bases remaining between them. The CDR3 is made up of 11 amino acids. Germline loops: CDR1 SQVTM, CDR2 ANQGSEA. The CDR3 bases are TGCAGCGTTCGGTGGAACACTGAAGCTTTCTTT. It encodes CSVRWNTEAFF.